Presented here are 20 T cell receptor beta chains from one specimen sequenced in a study of CD8 T cells in Susac syndrome. A quantity of about 0.5 to 1 ug RNA underwent reverse transcription using random hexamers. TCRdb re-derived calls from the immunoSEQ multiplex PCR reads in MiXCR, one entry per CDR3 protein. The sample holds fewer than 250,000 distinct CDR3 sequences, under 95% seen once. The specimen was CD4+ T cells from PBMCs. The receptors derive from a human donor in good health.

V gene TRBV27 combines with J gene TRBJ2-1, with TRBD1 identical over 7 bases. There are 14 residues in the CDR3. The ends lost 6 bases at V and 1 base at J; junction bases unmatched: 3. Germline V gene lookup returns CDR1 MNHEY and CDR2 SMNVEV (reference sequence). The CDR3 nucleotides are TGTGCCAGCAGCCTACAGGGGTCCTACAATGAGCAGTTCTTC. Its protein is CASSLQGSYNEQFF.

The V gene is TRBV29-1, the J gene TRBJ1-4, with 7 positions matching TRBD1. Germline values: CDR1 SQVTM, CDR2 ANQGSEA. The CDR3 is made up of 13 amino acids. The J segment lost 5 bases and the V segment lost 4 bases, leaving 4 bases of the junction unmatched. CDR3 coding DNA: TGCAGCGTTGGACAGGGCCAAAATGAAAAACTGTTTTTT. Translated, it gives CSVGQGQNEKLFF.

V usage is TRBV20-1 and J usage is TRBJ2-3, with TRBD2 as a possible D gene (6 bases). The CDR3 consists of 13 residues. Germline V gene sequence: CDR1 DFQATT, CDR2 SNEGSKA (reference sequence). The V end lost 3 bases, the J end lost 4 bases, and 11 bases lay between the germline ends. The CDR3 protein is CSASFWGADTQYF. The CDR3 nucleotides are TGCAGTGCTAGCTTCTGGGGGGCAGATACGCAGTATTTT.

The chain has TRBV4-2 and TRBJ2-3; 9 bases line up with TRBD2. Germline assignment: CDR1 LGHNA and CDR2 YNFKEQ. The CDR3 loop spans 15 amino acids. V was pared by 0 bases and J by 6 bases, with 4 bases of the junction left unmatched. CDR3 amino acids: CASSQELAGYDTQYF. Here the CDR3 DNA reads TGTGCCAGCAGCCAAGAACTAGCGGGCTACGATACGCAGTATTTT.

V gene TRBV7-9 combines with J gene TRBJ2-7; D gene uncertain. In germline, CDR1 is SEHNR, CDR2 FQNEAQ (reference sequence). Between the trimmed V and J ends, which lost 2 bases and 5 bases, there was a span of 7 bases. CDR3 length: 12 amino acids. CDR3 region: CASSLTGDEQYF. For the CDR3, the DNA is TGTGCCAGCAGCTTAACGGGCGACGAGCAGTACTTC.

The CDR3 is CASSLDQVTQYF. Here the CDR3 DNA reads TGCGCCAGCAGCCTGGATCAGGTTACGCAGTATTTT. V is TRBV5-1 and J is TRBJ2-3; no firm D call. CDR1 is SGHRS, CDR2 YFSETQ, per germline. This CDR3 is built from 12 residues. Trimming left V 4 bases short and J 8 bases short, with 11 bases between.

The V gene is TRBV5-4, the J gene TRBJ1-2, with a possible D match to TRBD1 (5 bases). V was clipped by 4 bases and J by 4 bases, with 14 bases between them. Germline V gives CDR1 SGHNT, CDR2 YYREEE (reference sequence). CDR3 length equals 14 residues. The DNA for the CDR3 is TGTGCCAGCAGCCGACAGATTTCGGGCTATGGCTACACCTTC. Amino acid sequence: CASSRQISGYGYTF.

The J gene is TRBJ2-5, the V gene TRBV24-1; unclear D gene. Germline V gene lookup returns CDR1 KGHDR and CDR2 SFDVKD. With 6 bases removed from V and 2 bases from J, the gap between germline ends came to 9 bases. CDR3 length: 13 residues. The CDR3 region has the DNA TGTGCCACCAGTCGTTCGAAGCAAGAGACCCAGTACTTC. It specifies CATSRSKQETQYF.

The J gene is TRBJ1-5, the V gene TRBV28; maybe TRBD1 (6 bases). This CDR3 has 16 residues. Trimming cost V 3 bases and J 0 bases, with 12 bases left between them. Germline V CDR1 and CDR2: MDHEN, SYDVKM. The CDR3: CASSFRGANSNQPQHF. The CDR3 coding sequence is TGTGCCAGCAGTTTCAGGGGCGCGAATAGCAATCAGCCCCAGCATTTT. Filled out from reference TRBV28 and TRBJ1-5, the complete variable domain reads DVKVTQSSRYLVKRTGEKVFLECVQDMDHENMFWYRQDPGLGLRLIYFSYDVKMKEKGDIPEGYSVSREKKERFSLILESASTNQTSMYLCASSFRGANSNQPQHFGDGTRLSIL.

This rearrangement joins TRBV5-1 to TRBJ1-1, with no clear D. The V end lost 0 bases, the J end lost 6 bases, and 15 bases lay between the germline ends. This CDR3 contains 15 residues. CDR1 and CDR2 from the germline V gene are SGHRS and YFSETQ. For the CDR3, the DNA is TGCGCCAGCAGCTTGGCCATGGTGGGGTCCGCTGAAGCTTTCTTT. Protein sequence: CASSLAMVGSAEAFF.

The chain employs TRBV5-1 and TRBJ1-1, with D possibly being TRBD1 (6 bases). From germline, CDR1 is SGHRS and CDR2 YFSETQ. Between the trimmed V and J ends, which lost 3 bases and 5 bases, there was a span of 17 bases. The CDR3 consists of 15 residues. CDR3 region: CASSSTTGKGTEAFF. The DNA of the CDR3 is TGCGCCAGCAGCTCGACCACAGGGAAGGGAACTGAAGCTTTCTTT.

The V call is TRBV7-2, the J call TRBJ1-6; D is possibly TRBD1 (5 bases). V lost 3 bases to trimming and J lost 9 bases, with 24 bases between them. The CDR3 spans 18 residues. CDR1 is SGHTA, CDR2 FQGNSA, per germline. The chain's CDR3 is CASSFFLGLGGPISPLHF. The CDR3 nucleotides are TGTGCCAGCAGCTTTTTTTTGGGGTTGGGGGGTCCTATTTCACCCCTCCACTTT.

The V and J genes are TRBV6-5 and TRBJ1-4; D is unclear. The CDR3 spans 12 residues. The germline CDR1 and CDR2 sequences are MNHEY and SVGAGI. Deletions cut 5 bases from V and 5 bases from J, with 6 bases between. The CDR3 bases are TGTGCCAGCAGTACTGGGAATGAAAAACTGTTTTTT. Translating gives CASSTGNEKLFF.

This chain connects TRBV5-1 to TRBJ1-6, with D maybe TRBD1 (5 bases). The germline V and J ends were trimmed by 4 bases and 5 bases, with 13 bases remaining between them. The germline V gene has CDR1 SGHRS and CDR2 YFSETQ. The CDR3 has 15 amino acids. CDR3 coding DNA: TGCGCCAGCAGCCGACAGCTCATCAATAATTCACCCCTCCACTTT. Residues: CASSRQLINNSPLHF. Full variable domain (remainder filled in from reference TRBV5-1 and TRBJ1-6): KAGVTQTPRYLIKTRGQQVTLSCSPISGHRSVSWYQQTPGQGLQFLFEYFSETQRNKGNFPGRFSGRQFSNSRSEMNVSTLELGDSALYLCASSRQLINNSPLHFGNGTRLTVT.

The gene calls are TRBV4-3 and TRBJ1-4; D perhaps matches TRBD1 (5 bases). Deletions cut 0 bases from V and 5 bases from J, with 13 bases between. The CDR3 covers 16 residues. CDR1 is LGHNA and CDR2 is YSLEER in the germline V gene. The CDR3 DNA reads as TGCGCCAGCAGCCAAGATATAGTACAGGAGAATGAAAAACTGTTTTTT. It translates to CASSQDIVQENEKLFF.

The V call is TRBV29-1, the J call TRBJ1-3; no firm D call. Trimming took off 3 bases at V and 4 bases at J, with 7 bases between the two ends. Germline values: CDR1 SQVTM, CDR2 ANQGSEA. The CDR3 is made up of 12 amino acids. CDR3 sequence: CSVENGGNTIYF. CDR3 DNA sequence: TGCAGCGTTGAGAACGGCGGAAACACCATATATTTT.

CDR3 residues: CSARDGSGGIDTQYF. The DNA for the CDR3 is TGCAGTGCTAGAGATGGTAGCGGGGGAATAGATACGCAGTATTTT. The rearrangement links TRBV20-1 to TRBJ2-3; 9 nucleotides agree with TRBD2. The CDR3 has 15 residues. Germline V lookup: CDR1 DFQATT, CDR2 SNEGSKA (reference sequence). V lost 0 bases to trimming and J lost 5 bases; unmatched junction nucleotides: 6.

A single count supports this clonotype. The V gene is TRBV5-1, the J gene TRBJ1-1, with unresolved D. The V end was cut by 0 bases, the J end by 1 base, with 7 bases between. The CDR3 has 14 residues. Germline V gene data show CDR1 as SGHRS and CDR2 as YFSETQ. This CDR3 reads CASSLAPENTEAFF. CDR3 in DNA: TGCGCCAGCAGCTTGGCCCCAGAGAACACTGAAGCTTTCTTT.

The CDR3 spells CASSYSNLDPTDTQYF. CDR3 DNA sequence: TGTGCCAGCAGTTACTCGAATTTGGATCCCACAGATACGCAGTATTTT. The chain joins TRBV6-2 or TRBV6-3 to TRBJ2-3; D is undetermined. Germline V gene lookup returns CDR1 MNHEY and CDR2 SVGEGT. CDR3 length: 16 amino acids. With 0 bases removed from V and 2 bases from J, the gap between germline ends came to 12 bases.

The chain recombines TRBV27 with TRBJ1-1; TRBD1 might be the D (5 bases). Germline V CDR1 and CDR2: MNHEY, SMNVEV (reference sequence). With 7 bases removed from V and 5 bases from J, the gap between germline ends came to 17 bases. This CDR3 region has 14 residues. This chain's CDR3 is CASTRPGLWTEAFF. DNA of the CDR3: TGTGCCAGCACCCGCCCGGGGCTGTGGACTGAAGCTTTCTTT.